These T cell receptor beta chains were read from a single sample in a study of blood T cell repertoires in COVID-19. TCRdb's table, derived via immunoSEQ multiplex PCR, lists solely in-frame clones and lacks some. The profile shows under 50,000 clones, 70% to 80% of them singletons. The material sequenced was peripheral blood. Receptor source: a man aged 70-80 years with acute or convalescent COVID-19. Both conserved end residues are part of each CDR3. D genes are given only for firm matches. Clone size appears in some rows only: once, few, many, or a class for an expanded clone.

V: TRBV7-9
J: TRBJ2-3
size: -
D: TRBD2
DNA: TGTGCCAGCAGACGGACTAGTCCTGGCACAGATACGCAGTATTTT
CDR3: CASRRTSPGTDTQYF

V: TRBV5-4
J: TRBJ2-5
size: once
D: -
DNA: TGTGCCAGCAGCTCACCATTTAAAACAGGGCAAGAGACCCAGTACTTC
CDR3: CASSSPFKTGQETQYF

V: TRBV7-8
J: TRBJ2-1
size: -
D: TRBD1
DNA: TGTGCCAGCAGCCCCATGGCGGGACAGGGGTACAATGAGCAGTTCTTC
CDR3: CASSPMAGQGYNEQFF

V: TRBV28
J: TRBJ1-3
size: -
D: TRBD1
DNA: TGTGCCAGCAGTCTCGGGACAGGGGGCAATGGAAACACCATATATTTT
CDR3: CASSLGTGGNGNTIYF

V: TRBV3-1/TRBV3-2
J: TRBJ2-1
size: once
D: TRBD2
DNA: TGTGCCAGCAGCCAGAATCCGTACGGGGGGTTTGGGCAGTTCTTC
CDR3: CASSQNPYGGFGQFF

V: TRBV19
J: TRBJ2-6
size: -
D: -
DNA: TGTGCCAGTTTGGGGGCATACTCTGGGGCCAACGTCCTGACTTTC
CDR3: CASLGAYSGANVLTF

V: TRBV24-1
J: TRBJ1-1
size: -
D: -
DNA: TGTGCCACCACAGAGGGGGATGGAGTCGAAGCTTTCTTT
CDR3: CATTEGDGVEAFF

V: TRBV24-1
J: TRBJ2-7
size: -
D: -
DNA: TGTGCCACCAGTGATTCCGGTCCAACCGGGGATAGGGAGCAGTACTTC
CDR3: CATSDSGPTGDREQYF

V: TRBV5-1
J: TRBJ1-6
size: -
D: -
DNA: TGCGCCAGCAGCTTGGATGGGGGCGATTCACCCCTCCACTTT
CDR3: CASSLDGGDSPLHF

V: TRBV25-1
J: TRBJ1-3
size: -
D: -
DNA: TGTGCCAGCGAAAACAGTCGCTCTGGAAACACCATATATTTT
CDR3: CASENSRSGNTIYF

V: TRBV5-4
J: TRBJ2-2
size: few
D: -
DNA: TGTGCCAGCAGCTTGGCCCAGGGTTTTACCGGGGAGCTGTTTTTT
CDR3: CASSLAQGFTGELFF

V: TRBV10-1
J: TRBJ2-1
size: few
D: TRBD2
DNA: TGCGCCAGCAGTGAGGGCGGGAGGGCTCGAGGGGAGCAGTTCTTC
CDR3: CASSEGGRARGEQFF

V: TRBV19
J: TRBJ2-5
size: -
D: -
DNA: TGTGCCAGTAGTACGCAGTTCCAAGAGACCCAGTACTTC
CDR3: CASSTQFQETQYF

V: TRBV18
J: TRBJ1-4
size: -
D: TRBD1
DNA: TGTGCCAGCTCAACCGGACAGGGGGATGAAAAACTGTTTTTT
CDR3: CASSTGQGDEKLFF

V: TRBV7-2
J: TRBJ2-1
size: -
D: -
DNA: TGTGCCAGCAGCTTAGGTCTAGCGAGGTACAATGAGCAGTTCTTC
CDR3: CASSLGLARYNEQFF

V: TRBV15
J: TRBJ2-1
size: -
D: -
DNA: TGTGCCACCAGCCTGCATAGGACGGGGAATGAGCAGTTCTTC
CDR3: CATSLHRTGNEQFF

V: TRBV7-9
J: TRBJ2-7
size: -
D: TRBD2
DNA: TGTGCCAGCAGCTCTAAAGCGGGACCGTTCCACGAGCAGTACTTC
CDR3: CASSSKAGPFHEQYF